The rows below give T cell receptor beta chains drawn from one sample of a study of blood T cell repertoires in COVID-19. TCRdb keeps only in-frame clones here, not all; method: immunoSEQ multiplex PCR. The top ten hold roughly 4% of the sample, which has about 15,000 clones, under 95% seen once. Sequencing was done on a sample of peripheral blood. The receptors derive from a man aged 55-75 years with active COVID-19. Both conserved end residues are trimmed from each CDR3. Clone size, where shown, is once, few, many, or a class for clones that have expanded.

>TRBV7-9|TRBJ2-2|few
ASSSWTGGNTGELF
>TRBV6-6|TRBJ1-5|.
ASRREGYNQPQH
>TRBV6-5|TRBJ2-5|.
ASRRWVHEEETQY
>TRBV4-1|TRBJ1-1|.
ASSQGVPGDGAF
>TRBV24-1|TRBJ1-6|.
ATSFSNSPLH
>TRBV20-1|TRBJ2-1|.
SASLPGGPNEQF
>TRBV6-5|TRBJ1-4|.
ASRPGTGKLF
>TRBV27|TRBJ2-2|.
ASSLLSRHKGLAGGPNTGELF
>TRBV9|TRBJ2-2|.
ASSVLLAGGASGELF
>TRBV28|TRBJ2-3|once
ASSLTGRGGPNTQY
>TRBV2|TRBJ2-1|.
ASSFLTSGAGSYNEQF
>TRBV6-5|TRBJ1-4|.
ASSYSTAEKLF
>TRBV7-8|TRBJ2-5|.
AASLVGRETQY
>TRBV6-2/TRBV6-3|TRBJ2-1|.
ASSYSRLLAGGYNEQF
>TRBV4-2|TRBJ1-2|.
ASSQESYYGYT
>TRBV6-5|TRBJ1-6|.
ASNLQGINSPLH
>TRBV5-1|TRBJ2-5|.
ASSSLSDRVGTQY
>TRBV5-1|TRBJ2-1|once
ASSLERGFSYNEQF
>TRBV19|TRBJ2-3|once
ASSWAGGRTDTQY
>TRBV12-3/TRBV12-4|TRBJ2-3|.
ASKGQSADTQY
>TRBV6-5|TRBJ2-5|.
ASNDRGLGETQY
>TRBV10-3|TRBJ1-1|once
AISESQGNTEAF
>TRBV6-6|TRBJ1-1|.
ASSYPEQGTEAF
>TRBV2|TRBJ1-5|.
ASSEVSGSQPQH
>TRBV5-5|TRBJ2-2|.
ASSLVGLASSGELF
>TRBV7-2|TRBJ2-7|.
ASSLVIRGSYEQY
>TRBV10-3|TRBJ1-1|once
AISEVGDANTEAF
>TRBV7-9|TRBJ2-5|.
ASSSRYQGPQETQY
>TRBV28|TRBJ1-5|.
ASSFPLKQGLNQPQH
>TRBV28|TRBJ1-1|.
ASSLRGQVNTEAF
>TRBV6-5|TRBJ2-2|.
ASNLGARTGELF
>TRBV5-6|TRBJ1-5|.
ASSLGAVINQPQH
>TRBV28|TRBJ2-1|.
ASSLQGGNNEQF
>TRBV5-1|TRBJ2-1|.
ASSLGRGGLNEQF
>TRBV10-1|TRBJ2-3|.
ASSDGDTQY
>TRBV29-1|TRBJ2-3|.
SALTGRTDTQY
>TRBV3-1/TRBV3-2|TRBJ2-5|.
ASSPLMLAETQY
>TRBV5-5|TRBJ2-7|.
ASSLEGQKIYEQY
>TRBV19|TRBJ2-3|.
ASKSLAGASTDTQY
>TRBV4-2|TRBJ2-3|.
ASSQVWTSGGADTDTQY
>TRBV5-4|TRBJ1-2|.
ASSSPRQATYGYT
>TRBV7-9|TRBJ2-3|once
ASSLAGTSGSPDTQY